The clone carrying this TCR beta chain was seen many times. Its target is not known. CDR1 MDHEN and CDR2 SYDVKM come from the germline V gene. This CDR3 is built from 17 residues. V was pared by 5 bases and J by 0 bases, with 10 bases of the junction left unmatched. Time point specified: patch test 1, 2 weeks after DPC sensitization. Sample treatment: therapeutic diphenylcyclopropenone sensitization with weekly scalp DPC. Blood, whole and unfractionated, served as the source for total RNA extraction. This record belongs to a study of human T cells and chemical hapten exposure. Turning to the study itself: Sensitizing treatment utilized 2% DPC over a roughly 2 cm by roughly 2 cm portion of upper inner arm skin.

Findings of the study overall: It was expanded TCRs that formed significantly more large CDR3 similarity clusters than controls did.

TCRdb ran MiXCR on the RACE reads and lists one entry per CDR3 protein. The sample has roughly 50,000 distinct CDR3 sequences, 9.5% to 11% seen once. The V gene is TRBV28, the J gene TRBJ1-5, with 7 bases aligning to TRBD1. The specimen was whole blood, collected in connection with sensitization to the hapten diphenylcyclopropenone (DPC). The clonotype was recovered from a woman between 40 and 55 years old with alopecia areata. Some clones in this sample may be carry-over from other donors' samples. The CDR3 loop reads CASSPPGQEHSNQPQHF. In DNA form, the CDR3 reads TGTGCCAGCAGTCCCCCCGGACAGGAGCATAGCAATCAGCCCCAGCATTTT.